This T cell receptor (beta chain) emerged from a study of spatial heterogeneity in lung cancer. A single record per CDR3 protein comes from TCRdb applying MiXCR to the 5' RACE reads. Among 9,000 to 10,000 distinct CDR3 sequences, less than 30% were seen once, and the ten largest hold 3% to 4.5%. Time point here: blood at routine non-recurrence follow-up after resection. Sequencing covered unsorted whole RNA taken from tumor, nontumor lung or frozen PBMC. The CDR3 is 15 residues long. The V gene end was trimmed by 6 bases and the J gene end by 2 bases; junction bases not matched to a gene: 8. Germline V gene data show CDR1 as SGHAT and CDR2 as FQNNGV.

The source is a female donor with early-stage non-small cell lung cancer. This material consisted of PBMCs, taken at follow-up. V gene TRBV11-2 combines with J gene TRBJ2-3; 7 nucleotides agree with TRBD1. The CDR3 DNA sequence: TGTGCCAGCAGATCACCGGGACAGAACACAGATACGCAGTATTTT. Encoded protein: CASRSPGQNTDTQYF.